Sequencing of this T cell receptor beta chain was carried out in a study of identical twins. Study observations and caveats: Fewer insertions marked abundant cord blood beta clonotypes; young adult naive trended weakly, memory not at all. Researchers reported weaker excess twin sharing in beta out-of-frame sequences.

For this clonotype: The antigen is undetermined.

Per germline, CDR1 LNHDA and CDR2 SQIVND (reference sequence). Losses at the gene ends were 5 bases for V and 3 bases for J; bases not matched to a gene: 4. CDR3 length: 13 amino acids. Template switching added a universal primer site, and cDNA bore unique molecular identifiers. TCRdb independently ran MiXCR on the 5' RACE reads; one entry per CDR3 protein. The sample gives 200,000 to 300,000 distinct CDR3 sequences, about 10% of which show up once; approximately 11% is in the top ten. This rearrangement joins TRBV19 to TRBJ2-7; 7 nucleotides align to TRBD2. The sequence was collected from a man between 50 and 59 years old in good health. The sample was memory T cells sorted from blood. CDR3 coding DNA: TGTGCCAGTAGTGCCGGGACTATCTACGAGCAGTACTTC. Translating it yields CASSAGTIYEQYF.